This is a list of T cell receptor beta chains from one sample in a study of human T cells and chemical hapten exposure. TCRdb used MiXCR to reprocess the RACE reads, holding one entry per CDR3 protein. Found here are under 200,000 distinct CDR3 sequences, almost 30% of them singletons; the top ten hold 2.5% to 3.5%. This material consisted of whole blood, taken in connection with sensitization to the hapten diphenylcyclopropenone (DPC). Every receptor here comes from a woman in her 30s with alopecia areata. Some clones in this sample may be carry-over from other donors' samples. CDR3s include the opening cysteine and the closing phenylalanine or tryptophan. A D gene is named only where the DNA matches it firmly. Clone size is stated in some rows and not others, as once, few, many or a class when expanded.

-	TRBD1	15	TRBV12-3/TRBV12-4	TRBJ2-2	CASSFSGGNTGELFF	TGTGCCAGCAGCTTCTCAGGGGGGAACACCGGGGAGCTGTTTTTT
-	-	14	TRBV5-1	TRBJ2-5	CASSTLPLQETQYF	TGCGCCAGCAGCACCCTCCCCCTCCAAGAGACCCAGTACTTC
many	-	14	TRBV7-3	TRBJ1-6	CASSLSQRNSPLHF	TGTGCCAGCAGCTTATCGCAGCGAAATTCACCCCTCCACTTT
-	-	13	TRBV6-6	TRBJ1-1	CASRTDSNTEAFF	TGTGCCAGCAGAACAGATTCGAACACTGAAGCTTTCTTT
-	-	13	TRBV9	TRBJ1-1	CASSVQFYTEAFF	TGTGCCAGCAGCGTGCAGTTTTACACTGAAGCTTTCTTT
few	-	11	TRBV20-1	TRBJ1-1	CSGWENTEAFF	TGCAGTGGTTGGGAGAACACTGAAGCTTTCTTT
-	-	13	TRBV3-1	TRBJ2-3	CASSQAGPDTQYF	TGTGCCAGCAGCCAAGCGGGGCCAGATACGCAGTATTTT
-	TRBD1	15	TRBV9	TRBJ1-1	CASSVGTGRGTEAFF	TGTGCCAGCAGCGTAGGGACAGGGAGGGGCACTGAAGCTTTCTTT
-	-	16	TRBV29-1	TRBJ2-6	CSVVGRVGSGANVLTF	TGCAGCGTTGTAGGCAGGGTCGGCTCTGGGGCCAACGTCCTGACTTTC
-	TRBD2	15	TRBV7-8	TRBJ2-1	CASSYGTSGYNEQFF	TGTGCCAGCAGCTACGGGACTAGCGGTTACAATGAGCAGTTCTTC
-	-	13	TRBV7-9	TRBJ2-7	CASSRNSDWEQYF	TGTGCCAGCAGCCGGAACAGCGATTGGGAGCAGTACTTC
-	TRBD1	14	TRBV28	TRBJ2-7	CASRSRDRGYEQYF	TGTGCCAGCAGGAGCCGGGACAGGGGTTACGAGCAGTACTTC
few	TRBD2	13	TRBV4-1	TRBJ2-7	CASSHGLDYEQYF	TGCGCCAGCAGCCATGGACTAGACTACGAGCAGTACTTC
few	-	15	TRBV5-1	TRBJ2-7	CASNLGAGTTYEQYF	TGCGCCAGCAACTTGGGGGCAGGGACTACCTACGAGCAGTACTTC
-	TRBD1	16	TRBV28	TRBJ2-7	CASTFGQVRSSYEQYF	TGTGCCAGCACCTTTGGACAGGTCCGATCCTCCTACGAGCAGTACTTC
few	TRBD2	17	TRBV7-3	TRBJ2-2	CASSVDPGLAGTGELFF	TGTGCCAGCAGCGTGGATCCGGGACTAGCCGGGACCGGGGAGCTGTTTTTT
-	TRBD1	16	TRBV5-1	TRBJ1-4	CASSLVAGGANEKLFF	TGCGCCAGCAGCTTGGTCGCAGGGGGCGCTAATGAAAAACTGTTTTTT
-	TRBD1	16	TRBV29-1	TRBJ1-1	CSVGRRDRSRNTEAFF	TGCAGCGTTGGGCGGCGGGACAGGTCGAGGAACACTGAAGCTTTCTTT
-	-	13	TRBV7-2	TRBJ1-3	CASSSASGNTIYF	TGTGCCAGCAGCTCGGCATCTGGAAACACCATATATTTT
-	-	12	TRBV20-1	TRBJ1-5	CSAKGQNQPQHF	TGCAGTGCCAAAGGACAGAATCAGCCCCAGCATTTT
few	-	14	TRBV5-5	TRBJ1-1	CASSVIQGDGEAFF	TGTGCCAGCAGCGTAATACAGGGAGACGGGGAAGCTTTCTTT
-	-	15	TRBV5-1	TRBJ1-5	CAKPNDRNSNQPQHF	TGCGCCAAACCTAACGACAGAAATAGCAATCAGCCCCAGCATTTT
-	-	15	TRBV20-1	TRBJ1-1	CSARVTGAGITEAFF	TGCAGTGCTAGAGTCACGGGGGCCGGGATAACTGAAGCTTTCTTT
few	TRBD2	16	TRBV9	TRBJ2-5	CASSVGASGHEETQYF	TGTGCCAGCAGCGTAGGGGCTAGCGGGCACGAAGAGACCCAGTACTTC
-	-	15	TRBV21-1	TRBJ2-1	CASSKALVLRDEQFF	TGTGCCAGCAGCAAAGCGCTGGTACTACGCGATGAGCAGTTCTTC
-	-	14	TRBV7-9	TRBJ2-7	CASSLVPETYEQYF	TGTGCCAGCAGCTTAGTTCCAGAAACCTACGAGCAGTACTTC
-	-	15	TRBV4-2	TRBJ2-3	CASRARVAGTDTQYF	TGTGCCAGCAGAGCGAGGGTAGCTGGGACAGATACGCAGTATTTT
-	-	15	TRBV13	TRBJ2-1	CASSLGGLSYNEQFF	TGTGCCAGCAGTCTAGGAGGACTCTCCTACAATGAGCAGTTCTTC
many	-	11	TRBV2	TRBJ2-7	CASRRRVEQYF	TGTGCCAGCAGAAGAAGGGTCGAGCAGTACTTC
-	-	14	TRBV19	TRBJ2-7	CASSIDLFSYEQYF	TGTGCCAGTAGTATAGATCTCTTCTCCTACGAGCAGTACTTC
-	-	14	TRBV29-1	TRBJ2-1	CSAVGWGSYNEQFF	TGCAGCGCGGTAGGTTGGGGGAGTTACAATGAGCAGTTCTTC
-	-	14	TRBV27	TRBJ1-2	CASRRTDTNYGYTF	TGTGCCAGCCGAAGGACGGACACTAACTATGGCTACACCTTC
-	TRBD2	16	TRBV12-3/TRBV12-4	TRBJ2-1	CASSWGGGTYVGEQFF	TGTGCCAGCAGTTGGGGCGGGGGGACGTATGTGGGCGAGCAGTTCTTC
-	-	15	TRBV7-9	TRBJ1-3	CASSPDTFSGNTIYF	TGTGCCAGCAGCCCCGACACCTTCTCTGGAAACACCATATATTTT
few	-	15	TRBV9	TRBJ2-7	CASSVLGDPSYEQYF	TGTGCCAGCAGCGTGTTGGGGGATCCCTCCTACGAGCAGTACTTC
-	TRBD2	14	TRBV6-2/TRBV6-3	TRBJ2-4	CASSPGLVLVIQYF	TGTGCCAGCAGTCCGGGACTAGTGTTGGTCATTCAGTACTTC
once	TRBD2	16	TRBV30	TRBJ2-1	CAWSVPGGRASNEQFF	TGTGCCTGGAGTGTACCGGGGGGGAGGGCCTCGAATGAGCAGTTCTTC
-	-	16	TRBV6-5	TRBJ2-7	CASSYSGISLNYEQYF	TGTGCCAGCAGTTACTCGGGGATCTCACTAAACTACGAGCAGTACTTC
-	-	13	TRBV15	TRBJ2-3	CATSRETGHTQYF	TGTGCCACCAGCAGAGAGACAGGTCATACGCAGTATTTT
few	TRBD1	15	TRBV25-1	TRBJ1-1	CASSEDRGFNTEAFF	TGTGCCAGCAGCGAAGACAGGGGATTTAACACTGAAGCTTTCTTT
-	-	16	TRBV28	TRBJ1-1	CASISSGAGVNTEAFF	TGTGCCAGCATTTCGTCGGGCGCAGGGGTTAACACTGAAGCTTTCTTT
few	TRBD2	15	TRBV20-1	TRBJ2-2	CSADSTSRNTGELFF	TGCAGTGCGGATTCGACTAGCCGGAACACCGGGGAGCTGTTTTTT
few	-	17	TRBV2	TRBJ1-6	CASRFQVRTTYNSPLHF	TGTGCCAGCAGATTTCAAGTGAGGACAACCTATAATTCACCCCTCCACTTT
many	-	12	TRBV5-1	TRBJ2-1	CASSASDNEQFF	TGCGCCAGCAGCGCTAGCGACAATGAGCAGTTCTTC
few	TRBD2	19	TRBV24-1	TRBJ2-1	CATSDSRTRSRETYNEQFF	TGTGCCACCAGTGATTCGAGGACTAGATCGCGCGAAACCTACAATGAGCAGTTCTTC
few	-	15	TRBV12-3/TRBV12-4	TRBJ2-2	CASRADRLNTGELFF	TGTGCCAGCAGGGCAGACAGACTGAACACCGGGGAGCTGTTTTTT
-	TRBD1	16	TRBV20-1	TRBJ2-3	CSAPNRDRGQTDTQYF	TGCAGTGCTCCCAACCGGGACAGGGGGCAAACAGATACGCAGTATTTT
-	TRBD2	16	TRBV10-3	TRBJ2-7	CAISPTGTSGNYEQYF	TGTGCCATCAGCCCGACCGGGACTAGCGGAAACTACGAGCAGTACTTC
few	-	12	TRBV29-1	TRBJ2-7	CSVAVPSYEQYF	TGCAGCGTTGCAGTACCCTCCTACGAGCAGTACTTC
few	-	14	TRBV20-1	TRBJ1-5	CSARDQVSNQPQHF	TGCAGTGCTAGGGACCAGGTTAGCAATCAGCCCCAGCATTTT
-	-	12	TRBV29-1	TRBJ2-7	CSAGTFAYEQYF	TGCAGCGCTGGGACGTTTGCCTACGAGCAGTACTTC
few	TRBD1	17	TRBV5-4	TRBJ1-1	CASSPTGTGGWGTEAFF	TGTGCCAGCAGCCCGACCGGGACAGGGGGCTGGGGCACTGAAGCTTTCTTT
-	-	13	TRBV15	TRBJ1-2	CATSRAGTSGYTF	TGTGCCACCAGCAGAGCCGGGACCTCAGGCTACACCTTC
-	-	16	TRBV11-2	TRBJ1-6	CASSPTPRSYNSPLHF	TGTGCCAGCAGCCCAACGCCCAGATCCTATAATTCACCCCTCCACTTT
-	TRBD2	14	TRBV6-2/TRBV6-3	TRBJ2-7	CASRTSGDGYEQYF	TGTGCCAGCCGGACTAGCGGGGACGGCTACGAGCAGTACTTC
few	TRBD1	12	TRBV5-1	TRBJ2-7	CASSRFPRTGDF	TGCGCCAGCAGCCGGTTCCCCCGGACAGGGGACTTC
few	-	14	TRBV6-5	TRBJ1-4	CASRGFATNEKLFF	TGTGCCAGCAGGGGATTCGCAACTAATGAAAAACTGTTTTTT